This TCR beta chain was recorded in a study of regulatory T cells in long-lasting Graves disease. Regarding time point: newly diagnosed GD, antithyroid drugs for less than 3 months. PBMC RNA was the source of the TCR library. With iRepertoire HTBI primers and Arm-PCR of CDR3 regions, TCR beta libraries were built. TCRdb reprocessed the multiplex PCR reads with MiXCR, giving one entry per CDR3 protein. The table shows roughly 360,000 distinct CDR3 sequences, with about 11% occurring only once. The CDR3 extends over 14 amino acids. The trim removed 3 bases at V and 6 bases at J, leaving 3 bases unmatched. Germline V CDR1 and CDR2: SGHRS, YFSETQ. These data also featured in a second study, about T cells in Graves' hyperthyroidism and ophthalmopathy.

The chain has TRBV5-1 and TRBJ2-2; 9 bases agree with TRBD1. The starting material was peripheral blood mononuclear cells (PBMCs), obtained at new diagnosis, from a patient treated with antithyroid drugs. This sequence originates from a woman under 30 with Graves disease. CDR3 sequence reads: CASSSWTGAGELFF. The CDR3 nucleotides are TGCGCCAGCAGCTCTTGGACAGGGGCCGGGGAGCTGTTTTTT.